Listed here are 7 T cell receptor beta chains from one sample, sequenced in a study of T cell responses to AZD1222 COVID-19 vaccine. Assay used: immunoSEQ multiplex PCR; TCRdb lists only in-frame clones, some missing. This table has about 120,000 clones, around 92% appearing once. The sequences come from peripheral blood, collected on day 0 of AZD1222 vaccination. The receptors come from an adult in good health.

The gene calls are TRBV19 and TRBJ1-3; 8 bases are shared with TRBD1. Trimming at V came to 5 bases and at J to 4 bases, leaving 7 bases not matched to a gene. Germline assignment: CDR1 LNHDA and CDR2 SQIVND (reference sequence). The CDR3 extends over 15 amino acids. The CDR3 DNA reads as TGTGCCAGTAGTCCCGGACAGGGATTAGGAAACACCATATATTTT. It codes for CASSPGQGLGNTIYF.

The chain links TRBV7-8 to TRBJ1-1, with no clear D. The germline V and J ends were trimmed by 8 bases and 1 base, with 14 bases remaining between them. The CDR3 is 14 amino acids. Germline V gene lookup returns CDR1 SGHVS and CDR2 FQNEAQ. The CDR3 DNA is TGTGCCAGCCCAGCGGACGACGGGAACACTGAAGCTTTCTTT. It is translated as CASPADDGNTEAFF.

In nucleotides, the CDR3 is TGCGCCAGCAGCATTTCACCGGGCGGGACTTACGAGCAGTACTTC. Its protein is CASSISPGGTYEQYF. The chain has TRBV5-1 and TRBJ2-7; tentatively, D is TRBD2 (6 bases). With 4 bases removed from V and 4 bases from J, the gap between germline ends came to 18 bases. Germline V CDR1 and CDR2: SGHRS, YFSETQ. The CDR3 covers 15 residues.

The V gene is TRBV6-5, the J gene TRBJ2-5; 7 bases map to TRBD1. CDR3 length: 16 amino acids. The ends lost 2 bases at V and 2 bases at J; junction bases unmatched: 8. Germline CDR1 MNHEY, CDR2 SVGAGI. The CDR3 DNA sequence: TGTGCCAGCAGTTACGTTCCGGGACAGCCACAAGAGACCCAGTACTTC. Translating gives CASSYVPGQPQETQYF.

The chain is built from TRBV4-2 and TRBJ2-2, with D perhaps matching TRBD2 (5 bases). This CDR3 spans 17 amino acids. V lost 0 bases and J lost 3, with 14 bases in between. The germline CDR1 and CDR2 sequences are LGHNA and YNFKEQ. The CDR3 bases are TGTGCCAGCAGCCAAGATTGGAGGAACTTCGACACCGGGGAGCTGTTTTTT. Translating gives CASSQDWRNFDTGELFF.

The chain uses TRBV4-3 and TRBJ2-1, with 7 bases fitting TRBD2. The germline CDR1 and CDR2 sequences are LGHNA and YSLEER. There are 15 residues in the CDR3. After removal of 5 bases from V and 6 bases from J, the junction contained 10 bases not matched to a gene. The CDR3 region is CASSFGGLAANEQFF. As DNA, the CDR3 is TGCGCCAGCAGCTTTGGTGGGCTAGCGGCCAATGAGCAGTTCTTC.

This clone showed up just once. CDR3 DNA: TGTGCCAGCAGCATAGAGGTTGGCAGAAATAATTCACCCCTCCACTTT. Its translation is CASSIEVGRNNSPLHF. The chain links TRBV21-1 to TRBJ1-6. TRBV21-1 is described as a pseudogene. This CDR3 is 16 amino acids long.